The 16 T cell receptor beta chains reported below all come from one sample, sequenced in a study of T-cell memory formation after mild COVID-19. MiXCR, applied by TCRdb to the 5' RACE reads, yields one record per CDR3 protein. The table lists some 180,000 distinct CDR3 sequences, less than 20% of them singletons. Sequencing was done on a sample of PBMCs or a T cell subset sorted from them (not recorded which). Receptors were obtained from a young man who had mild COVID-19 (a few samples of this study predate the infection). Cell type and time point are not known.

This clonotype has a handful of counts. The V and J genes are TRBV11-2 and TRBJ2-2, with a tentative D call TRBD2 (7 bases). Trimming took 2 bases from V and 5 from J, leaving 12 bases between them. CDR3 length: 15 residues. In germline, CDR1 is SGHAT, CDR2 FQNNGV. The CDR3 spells CASSLLGGGTGELFF. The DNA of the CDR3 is TGTGCCAGCAGCTTATTAGGGGGAGGGACCGGGGAGCTGTTTTTT.

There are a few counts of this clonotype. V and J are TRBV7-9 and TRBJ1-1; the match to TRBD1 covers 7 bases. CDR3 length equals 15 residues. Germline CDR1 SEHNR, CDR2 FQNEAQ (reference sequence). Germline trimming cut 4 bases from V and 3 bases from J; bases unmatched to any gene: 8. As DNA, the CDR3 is TGTGCCAGCAGCTCGGAGGGACAGACCTACACTGAAGCTTTCTTT. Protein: CASSSEGQTYTEAFF.

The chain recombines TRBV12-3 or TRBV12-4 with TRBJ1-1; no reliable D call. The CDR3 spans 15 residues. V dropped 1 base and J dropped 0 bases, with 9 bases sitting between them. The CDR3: CASSLGEGMNTEAFF. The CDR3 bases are TGTGCCAGCAGTTTAGGGGAGGGCATGAACACTGAAGCTTTCTTT.

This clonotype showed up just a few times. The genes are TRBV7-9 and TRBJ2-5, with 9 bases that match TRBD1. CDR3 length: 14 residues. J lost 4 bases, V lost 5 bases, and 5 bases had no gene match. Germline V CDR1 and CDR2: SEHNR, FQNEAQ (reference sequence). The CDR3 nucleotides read TGTGCCAGCAGCGCCTACAGGGGGCGAGAGACCCAGTACTTC. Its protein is CASSAYRGRETQYF.

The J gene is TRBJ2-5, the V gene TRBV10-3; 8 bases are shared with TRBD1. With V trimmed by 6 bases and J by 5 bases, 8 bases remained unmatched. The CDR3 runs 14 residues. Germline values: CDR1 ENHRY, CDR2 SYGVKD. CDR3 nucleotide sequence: TGTGCCATCAGCGGGACAGGCGAACGGGAGACCCAGTACTTC. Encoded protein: CAISGTGERETQYF.

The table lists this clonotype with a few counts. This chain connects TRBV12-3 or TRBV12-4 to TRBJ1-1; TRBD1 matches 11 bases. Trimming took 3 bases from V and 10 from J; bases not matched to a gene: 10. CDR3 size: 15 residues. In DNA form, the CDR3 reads TGTGCCAGCAGTTTCGGAGACGGACAGGGGGCTGGAGCTTTCTTT. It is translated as CASSFGDGQGAGAFF.

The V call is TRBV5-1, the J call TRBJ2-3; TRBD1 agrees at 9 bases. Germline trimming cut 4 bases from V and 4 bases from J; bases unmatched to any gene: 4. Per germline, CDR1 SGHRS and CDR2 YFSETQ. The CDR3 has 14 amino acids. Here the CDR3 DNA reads TGCGCCAGCAGCACAGGGGGCGCGGCAGATACGCAGTATTTT. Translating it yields CASSTGGAADTQYF.

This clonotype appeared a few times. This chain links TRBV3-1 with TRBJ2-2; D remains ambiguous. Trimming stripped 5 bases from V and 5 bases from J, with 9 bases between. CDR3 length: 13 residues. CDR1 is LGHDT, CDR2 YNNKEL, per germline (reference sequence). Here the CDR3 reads CASSLTFTGELFF. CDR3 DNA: TGTGCCAGCAGCTTGACGTTTACCGGGGAGCTGTTTTTT.

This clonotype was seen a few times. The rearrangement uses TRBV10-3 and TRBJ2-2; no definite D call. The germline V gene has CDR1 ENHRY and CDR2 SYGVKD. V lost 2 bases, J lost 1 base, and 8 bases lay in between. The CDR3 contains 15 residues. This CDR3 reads CAISEPRVNTGELFF. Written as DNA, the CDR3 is TGTGCCATCAGTGAGCCAAGAGTGAACACCGGGGAGCTGTTTTTT.

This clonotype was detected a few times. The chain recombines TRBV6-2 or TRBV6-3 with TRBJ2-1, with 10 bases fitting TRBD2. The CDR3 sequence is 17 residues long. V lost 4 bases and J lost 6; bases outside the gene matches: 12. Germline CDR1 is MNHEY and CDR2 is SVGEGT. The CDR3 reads CASSFTILAGNRNEQFF. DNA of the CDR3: TGTGCCAGCAGTTTTACGATACTAGCGGGGAATCGCAATGAGCAGTTCTTC.

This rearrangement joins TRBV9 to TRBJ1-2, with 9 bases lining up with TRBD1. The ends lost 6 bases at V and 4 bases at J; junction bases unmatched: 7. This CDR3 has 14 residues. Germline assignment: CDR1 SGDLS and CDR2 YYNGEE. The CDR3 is CASIGGTGSYGYTF. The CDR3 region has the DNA TGTGCCAGCATCGGGGGGACAGGGAGCTATGGCTACACCTTC. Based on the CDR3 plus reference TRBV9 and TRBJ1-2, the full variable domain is DSGVTQTPKHLITATGQRVTLRCSPRSGDLSVYWYQQSLDQGLQFLIQYYNGEERAKGNILERFSAQQFPDLHSELNLSSLELGDSALYFCASIGGTGSYGYTFGSGTRLTVV.

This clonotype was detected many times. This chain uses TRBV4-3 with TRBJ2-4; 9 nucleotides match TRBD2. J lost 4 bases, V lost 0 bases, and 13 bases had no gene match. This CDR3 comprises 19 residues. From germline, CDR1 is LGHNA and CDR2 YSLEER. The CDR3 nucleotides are TGCGCCAGCAGCCAAGATGGTCCTAGCGGGGCCCGAGGGAAAAACATTCAGTACTTC. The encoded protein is CASSQDGPSGARGKNIQYF.

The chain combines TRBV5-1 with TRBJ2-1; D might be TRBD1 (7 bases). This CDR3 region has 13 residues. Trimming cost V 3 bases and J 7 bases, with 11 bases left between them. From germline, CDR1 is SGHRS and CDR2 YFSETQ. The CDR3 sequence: CASSSPGGNEQFF. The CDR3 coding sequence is TGCGCCAGCAGCTCTCCAGGGGGGAATGAGCAGTTCTTC.

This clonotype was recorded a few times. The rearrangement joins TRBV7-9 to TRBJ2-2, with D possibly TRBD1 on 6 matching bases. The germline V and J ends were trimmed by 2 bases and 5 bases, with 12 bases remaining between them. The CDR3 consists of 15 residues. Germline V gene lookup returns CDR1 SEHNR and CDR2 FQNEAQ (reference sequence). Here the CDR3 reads CASSLQGQVTGELFF. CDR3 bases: TGTGCCAGCAGCTTACAGGGGCAAGTTACCGGGGAGCTGTTTTTT.

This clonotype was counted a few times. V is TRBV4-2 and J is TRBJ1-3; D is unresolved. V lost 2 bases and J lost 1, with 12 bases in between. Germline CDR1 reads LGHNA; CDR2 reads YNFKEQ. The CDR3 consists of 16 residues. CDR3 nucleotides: TGTGCCAGCAGCCAAAGCCCCCGCGGTTCTGGAAACACCATATATTTT. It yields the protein CASSQSPRGSGNTIYF.

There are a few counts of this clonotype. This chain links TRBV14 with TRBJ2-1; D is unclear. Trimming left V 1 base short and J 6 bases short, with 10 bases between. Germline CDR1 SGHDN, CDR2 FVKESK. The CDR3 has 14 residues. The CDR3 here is CASSQASMSNEQFF. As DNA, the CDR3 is TGTGCCAGCAGCCAAGCCTCCATGAGCAATGAGCAGTTCTTC.